This T cell receptor beta chain is drawn from a study of immune evolution from preneoplasia to lung adenocarcinoma. Each case's diagnosis was confirmed by two pathologists on H&E. The method was immunoSEQ multiplex PCR; TCRdb's version includes in-frame clones alone and lacks a portion of them. The table lists 5,000 to 7,000 clones, 80% to 90% of them singletons. V was clipped by 4 bases and J by 9 bases; unmatched bases: 4. This CDR3 has 15 amino acids. CDR1 is MGHDK and CDR2 is SYGVNS in the germline V gene. The source material was FFPE adjacent normal lung tissue. This clonotype was sampled from a donor at least 70 years old with lung adenocarcinoma. J is TRBJ2-1 and V is TRBV25-1, with 15 nucleotides matching TRBD2. The CDR3 nucleotides read TGTGCCAGCAGTGCCGGGACTAGCGGGAGGTCTGAGCAGTTCTTC. This gives the protein CASSAGTSGRSEQFF.